Listed below are T cell receptor beta chains from one sample, sequenced in a study of cytomegalovirus exposure and HLA in healthy donors. The data were produced by immunoSEQ multiplex PCR, yet TCRdb's version contains in-frame clones alone and is incomplete. Altogether about 210,000 clones are present, about three quarters being singletons, with the ten largest covering approximately 1.8%. Material for sequencing was PBMCs. The receptors come from a male donor in good health and CMV-seronegative. Each CDR3 is given with its conserved first and last residue. The D gene is left open where the match is weak. Size is omitted from some rows. Given values are once, few, many or a class for expanded clones.

clone_size,v_call,d_call,j_call,cdr3_aa,cdr3_nt
few,TRBV28,NA,TRBJ2-7,CASSLPPEGSYEQYF,TGTGCCAGCAGTTTACCACCGGAGGGGTCCTACGAGCAGTACTTC
NA,TRBV4-3,NA,TRBJ2-7,CASSQYGSYEQYF,TGCGCCAGCAGCCAATACGGGTCCTACGAGCAGTACTTC
NA,TRBV19,NA,TRBJ2-4,CASSISEKLAKNIQYF,TGTGCCAGTAGTATATCGGAGAAGCTAGCCAAAAACATTCAGTACTTC
few,TRBV28,NA,TRBJ2-7,CASSLSRGEQYF,TGTGCCAGCAGTTTATCCAGGGGCGAGCAGTACTTC
NA,TRBV5-1,NA,TRBJ1-2,CASSPGQPYGYTF,TGCGCCAGCAGCCCTGGACAGCCCTATGGCTACACCTTC
NA,TRBV28,NA,TRBJ1-2,CASSFRGALGYTF,TGTGCCAGCAGTTTCCGGGGGGCATTAGGCTACACCTTC
few,TRBV4-1,TRBD2,TRBJ2-1,CASSQEMWREGYNEQFF,TGCGCCAGCAGCCAAGAGATGTGGCGGGAGGGATACAATGAGCAGTTCTTC
NA,TRBV6-1,NA,TRBJ1-2,CASLRTAVNYGYTF,TGTGCCAGCCTCAGGACAGCGGTTAACTATGGCTACACCTTC
NA,TRBV18,TRBD1,TRBJ2-7,CASSYTGQPYEQYF,TGTGCCAGCTCATATACGGGACAGCCTTACGAGCAGTACTTC
NA,TRBV15,NA,TRBJ2-1,CATSRGGEYNEQFF,TGTGCCACCAGCAGAGGGGGAGAGTACAATGAGCAGTTCTTC